The 7 T cell receptor beta chains below were found in one sample sequenced in a study of human T cells and chemical hapten exposure. This sample's time point: patch test 1, 2 weeks after DPC sensitization. Treatment indicated: therapeutic diphenylcyclopropenone sensitization with weekly scalp DPC. TCRdb passed the RACE reads through MiXCR, listing each CDR3 protein once. The data contain fewer than 500,000 distinct CDR3 sequences, roughly 5% of them seen just once; the ten biggest clones take up around 2%. Here the sequenced sample was whole blood, taken in connection with sensitization to the hapten diphenylcyclopropenone (DPC). These receptors were collected from a woman between 45 and 60 years old with alopecia areata. Some clones in this sample may be carry-over from other donors' samples.

The chain combines TRBV11-2 with TRBJ2-3, with D tentatively TRBD1 (5 bases). Germline CDR1 reads SGHAT; CDR2 reads FQNNGV. V lost 1 base to trimming and J lost 3 bases, with 11 bases between them. CDR3 length equals 15 residues. The CDR3 bases are TGTGCCAGCAGCTTAGGGGGCGCAGAAACAGATACGCAGTATTTT. It encodes CASSLGGAETDTQYF.

This clonotype was seen many times. This chain connects TRBV5-6 to TRBJ1-1, with a tentative D call TRBD1 (5 bases). The CDR3 is made up of 15 amino acids. Trimming removed 0 bases at V and 1 base at J, with 10 bases between. The germline gives CDR1 SGHDT, CDR2 YYEEEE. CDR3 sequence reads: CASSLEGRRNTEAFF. In DNA, the CDR3 is TGTGCCAGCAGCTTGGAGGGACGGAGGAACACTGAAGCTTTCTTT.

In its sample, this clonotype was seen many times. V and J are TRBV7-2 and TRBJ2-3, with no clear D. The V and J ends lost 5 bases and 2 bases respectively, with 14 bases between them. Germline lookup yields CDR1 SGHTA and CDR2 FQGNSA. CDR3 length: 15 amino acids. This CDR3 reads CASSTIPGPTDTQYF. CDR3 coding DNA: TGTGCCAGCAGCACCATTCCTGGGCCCACAGATACGCAGTATTTT.

This clonotype came up a few times. V usage is TRBV12-3 or TRBV12-4 and J usage is TRBJ1-5; 7 bases map to TRBD1. The length of the CDR3 is 13 residues. After removal of 10 bases from V and 4 bases from J, the junction contained 7 bases not matched to a gene. The chain's CDR3 is CATKQGRNQPQHF. DNA of the CDR3: TGTGCCACCAAACAGGGGAGGAATCAGCCCCAGCATTTT.

This clonotype was seen repeatedly, ten times or more. V gene TRBV29-1 combines with J gene TRBJ2-1; TRBD1 or TRBD2 may be the D gene (5 bases each). Germline V lookup: CDR1 SQVTM, CDR2 ANQGSEA. The CDR3 loop spans 10 amino acids. The V end was cut by 0 bases, the J end by 12 bases, with 6 bases between. CDR3 residues: CSVEERGQFF. CDR3 DNA sequence: TGCAGCGTTGAAGAGAGGGGGCAGTTCTTC.

The table lists this clonotype with many counts. This chain connects TRBV7-8 to TRBJ1-2; no firm D call. Germline V gives CDR1 SGHVS, CDR2 FQNEAQ. Deletions cut 5 bases from V and 4 bases from J, with 14 bases between. This CDR3 has 14 amino acids. CDR3 bases: TGTGCCAGCAGCACCCGGCGCAGTGGCTATGGCTACACCTTC. This sequence encodes CASSTRRSGYGYTF.

In this sample, this clonotype turned up a few times. The chain employs TRBV2 and TRBJ2-3; tentatively, D is TRBD2 (6 bases). Trimming pared 6 bases from V and 2 bases from J, leaving 15 bases between. Germline V gene lookup returns CDR1 SNHLY and CDR2 FYNNEI. CDR3 length: 15 residues. The CDR3 here is CASSPREPSTDTQYF. CDR3 DNA: TGTGCCAGCAGCCCTCGGGAGCCTTCCACAGATACGCAGTATTTT.